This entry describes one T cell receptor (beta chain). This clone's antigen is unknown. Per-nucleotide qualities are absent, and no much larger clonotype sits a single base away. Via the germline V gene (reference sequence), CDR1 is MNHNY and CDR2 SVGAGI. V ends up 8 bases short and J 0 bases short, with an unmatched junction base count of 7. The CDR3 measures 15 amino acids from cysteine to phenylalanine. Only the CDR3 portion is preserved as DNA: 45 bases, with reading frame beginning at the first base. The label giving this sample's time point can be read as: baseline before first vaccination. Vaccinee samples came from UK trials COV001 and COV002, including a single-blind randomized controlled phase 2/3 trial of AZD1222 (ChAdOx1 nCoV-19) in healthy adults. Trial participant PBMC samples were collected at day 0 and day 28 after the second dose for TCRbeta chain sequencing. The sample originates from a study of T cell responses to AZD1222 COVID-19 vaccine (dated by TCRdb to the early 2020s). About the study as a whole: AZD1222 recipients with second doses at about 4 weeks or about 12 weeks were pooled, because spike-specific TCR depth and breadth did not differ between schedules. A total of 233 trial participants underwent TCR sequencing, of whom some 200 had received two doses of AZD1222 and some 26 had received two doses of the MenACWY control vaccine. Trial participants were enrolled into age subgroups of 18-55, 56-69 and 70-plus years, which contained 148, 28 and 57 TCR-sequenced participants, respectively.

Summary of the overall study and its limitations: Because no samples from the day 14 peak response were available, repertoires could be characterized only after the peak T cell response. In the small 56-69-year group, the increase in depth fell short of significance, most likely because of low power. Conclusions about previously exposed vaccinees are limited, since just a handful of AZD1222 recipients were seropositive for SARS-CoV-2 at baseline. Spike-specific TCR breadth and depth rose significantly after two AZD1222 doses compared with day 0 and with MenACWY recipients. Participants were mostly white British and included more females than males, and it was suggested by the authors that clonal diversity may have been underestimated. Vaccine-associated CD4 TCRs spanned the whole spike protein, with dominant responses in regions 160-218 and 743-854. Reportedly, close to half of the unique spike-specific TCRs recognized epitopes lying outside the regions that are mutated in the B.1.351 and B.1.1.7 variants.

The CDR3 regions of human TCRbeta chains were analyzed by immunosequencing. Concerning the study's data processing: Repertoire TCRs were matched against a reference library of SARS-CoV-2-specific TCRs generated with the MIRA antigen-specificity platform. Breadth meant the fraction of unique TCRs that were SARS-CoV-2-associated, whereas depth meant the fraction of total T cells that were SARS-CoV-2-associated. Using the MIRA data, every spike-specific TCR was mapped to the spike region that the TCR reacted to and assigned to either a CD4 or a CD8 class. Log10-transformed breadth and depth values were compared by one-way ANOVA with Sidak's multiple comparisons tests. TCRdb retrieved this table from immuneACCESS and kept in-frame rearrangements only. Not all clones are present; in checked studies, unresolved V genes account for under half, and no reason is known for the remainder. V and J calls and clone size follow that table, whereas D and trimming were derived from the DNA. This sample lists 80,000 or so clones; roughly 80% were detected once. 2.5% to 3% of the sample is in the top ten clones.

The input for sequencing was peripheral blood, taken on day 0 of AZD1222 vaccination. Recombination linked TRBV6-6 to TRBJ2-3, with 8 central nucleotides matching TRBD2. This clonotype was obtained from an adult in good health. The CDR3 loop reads CASSGGSFSTDTQYF. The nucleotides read TGTGCCAGCTCGGGAGGGTCATTTAGCACAGATACGCAGTATTTT.